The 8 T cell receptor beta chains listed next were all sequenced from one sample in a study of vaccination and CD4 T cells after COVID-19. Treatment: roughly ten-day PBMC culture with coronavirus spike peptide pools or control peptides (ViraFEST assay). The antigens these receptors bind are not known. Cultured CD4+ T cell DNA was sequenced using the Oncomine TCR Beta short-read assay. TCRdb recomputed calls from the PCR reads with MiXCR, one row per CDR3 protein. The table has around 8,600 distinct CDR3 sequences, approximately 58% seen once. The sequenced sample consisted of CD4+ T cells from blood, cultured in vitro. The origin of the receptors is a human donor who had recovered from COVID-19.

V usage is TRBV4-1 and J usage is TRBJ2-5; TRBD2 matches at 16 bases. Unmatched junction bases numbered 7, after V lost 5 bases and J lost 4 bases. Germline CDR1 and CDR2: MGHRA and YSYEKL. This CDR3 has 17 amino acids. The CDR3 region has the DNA TGCGCCAGCAGCGCCTCCGGGACTAGCGGGAGGGTAGAGACCCAGTACTTC. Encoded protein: CASSASGTSGRVETQYF.

This CDR3 is CASSQGTDTQYF. The CDR3 coding sequence is TGTGCCAGCAGTCAGGGGACAGATACGCAGTATTTT. This chain links TRBV7-9 with TRBJ2-3, with D maybe TRBD1 (6 bases). In germline, CDR1 is SEHNR, CDR2 FQNEAQ (reference sequence). The CDR3 has 12 amino acids. V was pared by 6 bases and J by 3 bases, with 7 bases between. The whole variable domain, filled in from reference TRBV7-9 and TRBJ2-3, reads DTGVSQNPRHKITKRGQNVTFRCDPISEHNRLYWYRQTLGQGPEFLTYFQNEAQLEKSRLLSDRFSAERPKGSFSTLEIQRTEQGDSAMYLCASSQGTDTQYFGPGTRLTVL.

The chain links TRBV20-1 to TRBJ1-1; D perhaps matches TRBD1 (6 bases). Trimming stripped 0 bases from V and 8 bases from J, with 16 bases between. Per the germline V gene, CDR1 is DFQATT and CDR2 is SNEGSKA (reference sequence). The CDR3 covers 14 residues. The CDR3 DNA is TGCAGTGCTAGAGATCGGGGGCAGGGGCCCGAAGCTTTCTTT. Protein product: CSARDRGQGPEAFF.

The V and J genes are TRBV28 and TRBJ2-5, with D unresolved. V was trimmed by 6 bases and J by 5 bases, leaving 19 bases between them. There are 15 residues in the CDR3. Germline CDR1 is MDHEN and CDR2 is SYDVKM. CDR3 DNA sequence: TGTGCCAGCAGCCCTCTAGGCGGCCCCCACGAGACCCAGTACTTC. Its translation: CASSPLGGPHETQYF.

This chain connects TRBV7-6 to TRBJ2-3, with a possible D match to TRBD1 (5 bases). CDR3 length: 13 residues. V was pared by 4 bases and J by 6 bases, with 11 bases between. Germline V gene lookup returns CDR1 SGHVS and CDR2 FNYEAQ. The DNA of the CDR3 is TGTGCCAGCAGCTCTTATCGACAGGATACGCAGTATTTT. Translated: CASSSYRQDTQYF.

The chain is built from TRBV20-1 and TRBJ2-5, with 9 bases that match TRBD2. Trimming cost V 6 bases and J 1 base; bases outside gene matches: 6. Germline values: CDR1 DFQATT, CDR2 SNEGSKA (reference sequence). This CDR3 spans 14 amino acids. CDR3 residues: CSAKLAGSQETQYF. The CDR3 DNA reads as TGCAGTGCCAAACTAGCGGGCAGCCAAGAGACCCAGTACTTC.

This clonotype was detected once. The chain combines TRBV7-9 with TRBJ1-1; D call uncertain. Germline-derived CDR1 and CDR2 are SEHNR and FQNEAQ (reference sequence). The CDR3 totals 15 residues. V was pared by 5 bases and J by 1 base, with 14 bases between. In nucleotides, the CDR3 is TGTGCCAGCAGCCCTCGCCTAGGTGCGAACACTGAAGCTTTCTTT. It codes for CASSPRLGANTEAFF.

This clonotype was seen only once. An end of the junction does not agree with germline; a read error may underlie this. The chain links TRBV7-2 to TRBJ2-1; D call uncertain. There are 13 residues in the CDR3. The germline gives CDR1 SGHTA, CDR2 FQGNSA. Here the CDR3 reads CAGSPYYDNEQFF. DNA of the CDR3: TGTGCCGGCAGCCCCTACTATGACAATGAGCAGTTCTTC.